These 21 T cell receptor beta chains were all obtained from the same sample, sequenced in a study of identifying expanded T cells in peripheral blood. The repertoire was sequenced with immunoSEQ multiplex PCR; TCRdb's copy has only in-frame clones and lacks some. Of over 75,000 clones in the sample, 70% to 90% are singletons; the top ten hold 4%. The sequenced sample was blood. All receptors come from a person aged 18 to 75 in good health.

The chain employs TRBV7-3 and TRBJ2-3, with 7 bases lining up with TRBD2. This CDR3 spans 17 amino acids. The trim removed 1 base at V and 1 base at J, leaving 8 bases unmatched. Germline V gene lookup returns CDR1 SGHTA and CDR2 FQGTGA. The CDR3 bases are TGTGCCAGCAGCTTAAGACCCAGCGGGACCGGCACAGATACGCAGTATTTT. Its protein is CASSLRPSGTGTDTQYF.

The chain joins TRBV6-1 to TRBJ1-1; D gene uncertain. From germline, CDR1 is MNHNS and CDR2 SASEGT. The CDR3 is 18 amino acids. V gave up 0 bases and J gave up 0 bases, with 17 bases separating them. In nucleotides, the CDR3 is TGTGCCAGCAGTGAAGCGGAGCCCCCCTTCGCTTTGAACACTGAAGCTTTCTTT. The encoded protein is CASSEAEPPFALNTEAFF.

The chain has TRBV11-2 and TRBJ2-7; TRBD1 agrees at 8 bases. The junction had 5 bases not matched to a gene; V was cut back by 8 bases and J by 5 bases. The germline V gene has CDR1 SGHAT and CDR2 FQNNGV. CDR3 length: 12 amino acids. The DNA of the CDR3 is TGTGCCAGCGGACCGGACAGGGACGAGCAGTACTTC. This translates into CASGPDRDEQYF.

V gene TRBV7-2 combines with J gene TRBJ2-7, with TRBD2 identical over 7 bases. V dropped 2 bases and J dropped 3; count of bases not matched to a gene: 7. The CDR3 is 15 amino acids. Germline V gene sequence: CDR1 SGHTA, CDR2 FQGNSA. The CDR3 bases are TGTGCCAGCAGCTTAAATCCTCAGCGGGGCTACGAGCAGTACTTC. It specifies CASSLNPQRGYEQYF.

The chain joins TRBV30 to TRBJ1-1, with D tentatively TRBD1 (5 bases). The CDR3 totals 12 residues. Trimming removed 0 bases at V and 6 bases at J, with 8 bases between. Germline V gives CDR1 GTSNPN, CDR2 SVGIG (reference sequence). CDR3 DNA: TGTGCCTGGAGTGTAATGGGGGCTGAAGCTTTCTTT. Translation: CAWSVMGAEAFF.

This chain joins TRBV7-6 and TRBJ2-5, with D tentatively TRBD2 (6 bases). Trimming removed 4 bases at V and 5 bases at J, with 14 bases between. Germline V gene data show CDR1 as SGHVS and CDR2 as FNYEAQ. The CDR3 extends over 14 amino acids. CDR3 protein: CASSSKGRRETQYF. The CDR3 DNA sequence: TGTGCCAGCAGCTCGAAGGGGAGGCGTGAGACCCAGTACTTC.

The genes are TRBV5-4 and TRBJ2-7; the match to TRBD1 covers 12 bases. This CDR3 has 17 residues. With V trimmed by 5 bases and J by 4 bases, 13 bases remained unmatched. Per the germline V gene, CDR1 is SGHNT and CDR2 is YYREEE (reference sequence). The CDR3 loop reads CASSSGTGGARGYEQYF. The DNA for the CDR3 is TGTGCCAGCAGTTCCGGGACAGGGGGCGCGAGAGGGTACGAGCAGTACTTC.

This clone was detected only a few times. The chain combines TRBV10-1 with TRBJ2-4; TRBD2 matches 9 bases. Germline CDR1 reads WNHNN; CDR2 reads SYGVQD (reference sequence). There are 12 residues in the CDR3. V dropped 0 bases and J dropped 16; count of bases not matched to a gene: 4. Here the CDR3 DNA reads TGCGCCAGCAGTGAGTCCGGGACTAGCCTATACTTC. Its translation: CASSESGTSLYF.

This clone came up a few times. The V gene is TRBV7-6, the J gene TRBJ2-7; 10 nucleotides agree with TRBD1. V lost 0 bases and J lost 4; bases outside the gene matches: 0. CDR3 size: 14 residues. In germline, CDR1 is SGHVS, CDR2 FNYEAQ. The DNA of the CDR3 is TGTGCCAGCAGCTTAGCGGACAGGGGGTACGAGCAGTACTTC. As protein: CASSLADRGYEQYF.

The chain is built from TRBV28 and TRBJ1-1, with TRBD1 as a possible D gene (5 bases). V lost 3 bases and J lost 0, with 11 bases in between. Germline lookup yields CDR1 MDHEN and CDR2 SYDVKM. This CDR3 spans 15 amino acids. The CDR3 protein is CASSFASRVNTEAFF. CDR3 nucleotide sequence: TGTGCCAGCAGTTTTGCGTCCAGGGTGAACACTGAAGCTTTCTTT.

The rearrangement joins TRBV5-4 to TRBJ2-1; no clear D gene. Germline V gene sequence: CDR1 SGHNT, CDR2 YYREEE (reference sequence). The CDR3 loop spans 16 amino acids. V shed 3 bases and J shed 4 bases, with 17 bases lying between them. The CDR3 coding sequence is TGTGCCAGCAGCTCCTCGTCGTGGGTCAAGTACAATGAGCAGTTCTTC. It translates to CASSSSSWVKYNEQFF.

The rearrangement joins TRBV6-1 to TRBJ2-5, with D possibly TRBD2 on 5 matching bases. The CDR3 contains 13 residues. The germline CDR1 and CDR2 sequences are MNHNS and SASEGT. The V and J ends lost 4 bases and 2 bases respectively, with 8 bases between them. The CDR3 nucleotides are TGTGCCAGCAGTGCGTCGGGGCAAGAGACCCAGTACTTC. Protein sequence: CASSASGQETQYF.

CDR3 nucleotide sequence: TGTGCCAGCAGCCCAGGGACAGGAGCCCTGCGAGCCCAGTACTTC. Amino acid sequence: CASSPGTGALRAQYF. The J gene is TRBJ2-5, the V gene TRBV9, with 8 bases that match TRBD1. Germline V lookup: CDR1 SGDLS, CDR2 YYNGEE. Trimming removed 4 bases from V and 9 bases from J; junction bases left unmatched: 14. This CDR3 is 15 amino acids long.

The J gene is TRBJ2-7, the V gene TRBV6-1; 9 nucleotides match TRBD2. The V and J ends lost 1 base and 2 bases, in that order; junction bases with no gene match: 3. Germline-derived CDR1 and CDR2 are MNHNS and SASEGT. This CDR3 spans 15 amino acids. CDR3 coding DNA: TGTGCCAGCAGTGAAGAAGCGGGGGGTCCCTACGAGCAGTACTTC. As protein: CASSEEAGGPYEQYF.

The J gene is TRBJ2-7, the V gene TRBV9; D perhaps matches TRBD1 (7 bases). Germline V gene sequence: CDR1 SGDLS, CDR2 YYNGEE. V lost 2 bases, J lost 4 bases, and 13 bases lay in between. CDR3 length: 14 residues. The CDR3, as DNA: TGTGCCAGCAGCGTGTCAGGGGGGCGGTACGAGCAGTACTTC. Encoded protein: CASSVSGGRYEQYF. Filled out from reference TRBV9 and TRBJ2-7, the complete variable domain reads DSGVTQTPKHLITATGQRVTLRCSPRSGDLSVYWYQQSLDQGLQFLIQYYNGEERAKGNILERFSAQQFPDLHSELNLSSLELGDSALYFCASSVSGGRYEQYFGPGTRLTVT.

On this clone: The sample holds other DNA sequences that translate to the same CDR3. The chain recombines TRBV5-1 with TRBJ2-5; no definite D call. Germline-derived CDR1 and CDR2 are SGHRS and YFSETQ. V was cut by 0 bases and J by 3 bases, with 12 bases left in between. The CDR3 extends over 15 amino acids. CDR3 nucleotide sequence: TGCGCCAGCAGCTTGGTTACCGCCGATGAAGAGACCCAGTACTTC. It codes for CASSLVTADEETQYF.

CDR3 region: CASTAESLGTSETQYF. Here the CDR3 DNA reads TGCGCCAGCACTGCCGAATCGCTAGGTACCTCGGAGACCCAGTACTTC. The rearrangement links TRBV5-1 to TRBJ2-5; D is unresolved. The CDR3 covers 16 residues. Germline CDR1 and CDR2: SGHRS and YFSETQ. Trimming stripped 6 bases from V and 5 bases from J, with 23 bases between.

The J gene is TRBJ2-5, the V gene TRBV29-1; TRBD2 agrees at 10 bases. Trimming took 3 bases from V and 9 from J; bases not matched to a gene: 7. The CDR3 spans 13 residues. Germline CDR1 is SQVTM and CDR2 is ANQGSEA. CDR3 sequence (DNA): TGCAGCGTTGATCTAGACCTAGCGGGGGCCCAGTACTTC. This translates into CSVDLDLAGAQYF.

The chain uses TRBV10-3 and TRBJ1-1; no reliable D call. The CDR3 totals 13 residues. V dropped 10 bases and J dropped 4 bases, with 16 bases sitting between them. Germline V gene lookup returns CDR1 ENHRY and CDR2 SYGVKD. DNA of the CDR3: TGTGCCACCCTACCCGATCTCCGCACTGAAGCTTTCTTT. Its translation is CATLPDLRTEAFF.

This chain joins TRBV6-4 and TRBJ2-3; 7 bases align to TRBD2. The length of the CDR3 is 16 residues. Per germline, CDR1 MRHNA and CDR2 SNTAGT. The junction had 9 bases not matched to a gene; V was cut back by 4 bases and J by 2 bases. The CDR3 DNA reads TGTGCCAGCAGTGGCCAAGCCGGGGGGTCCACAGATACGCAGTATTTT. Translation: CASSGQAGGSTDTQYF.

V gene TRBV5-5 combines with J gene TRBJ2-7, with 9 bases lining up with TRBD1. Germline V gives CDR1 SGHKS, CDR2 YYEKEE (reference sequence). The CDR3 length is 15 residues. The ends lost 4 bases at V and 3 bases at J; junction bases unmatched: 8. CDR3 sequence: CASSPDWDRVYEQYF. In DNA, the CDR3 is TGTGCCAGCAGCCCGGACTGGGACAGGGTCTACGAGCAGTACTTC.